Listed here are 30 T cell receptor beta chains from one sample, sequenced in a study of shared clonotypes between healthy human individuals. Libraries were prepared by immunoSEQ multiplex PCR; TCRdb keeps only in-frame clonotypes and omits some of them. The repertoire holds about 2.5 million clones, with less than 95% as singletons. The sequencing sample was made of naive CD4+ T cells from PBMCs. Indicated subset: CD45RA+ positively selected. The receptor set was obtained from a man aged 18 to 30 in good health. Some clones in this sample may be carry-over from other donors' samples.

The chain recombines TRBV6-5 with TRBJ2-3; D is undetermined. This CDR3 is built from 13 residues. Germline V gives CDR1 MNHEY, CDR2 SVGAGI. The V gene lost 2 bases and the J gene lost 8 bases, with 11 bases spanning the gap. CDR3 loop: CASSYSMSGTQYF. Here the CDR3 DNA reads TGTGCCAGCAGTTACAGCATGTCGGGTACGCAGTATTTT.

There are a few counts of this clone. The chain couples TRBV18 to TRBJ2-5; 14 bases map to TRBD2. The CDR3 loop spans 17 amino acids. V lost 0 bases, J lost 2 bases, and 2 bases stayed unmatched. Germline CDR1 reads KGHSH; CDR2 reads LQKENI. This chain's CDR3 is CASSPPGLAGAQETQYF. The CDR3 nucleotides read TGTGCCAGCTCACCACCGGGACTAGCGGGAGCGCAAGAGACCCAGTACTTC.

J is TRBJ2-7 and V is TRBV6-6; 7 bases match TRBD1. Germline trimming cut 4 bases from V and 3 bases from J; bases unmatched to any gene: 3. Germline V gene lookup returns CDR1 MNHNY and CDR2 SVGAGI (reference sequence). CDR3 length: 13 residues. Written as DNA, the CDR3 is TGTGCCAGCAGTTCCCGGGACAGCTACGAGCAGTACTTC. Amino acids: CASSSRDSYEQYF.

The genes are TRBV15 and TRBJ2-4; 8 positions match TRBD1. CDR3 size: 14 residues. The V gene's germline CDR1 is LNHNV and CDR2 YYDKDF (reference sequence). V was pared by 6 bases and J by 7 bases, with 8 bases of the junction left unmatched. For the CDR3, the DNA is TGTGCCACCAGAGCAGGGGGCGCGCTGAACATTCAGTACTTC. This encodes CATRAGGALNIQYF. Full variable domain (outside the CDR3, taken from reference TRBV15 and TRBJ2-4): DAMVIQNPRYQVTQFGKPVTLSCSQTLNHNVMYWYQQKSSQAPKLLFHYYDKDFNNEADTPDNFQSRRPNTSFCFLDIRSPGLGDTAMYLCATRAGGALNIQYFGAGTRLSVL.

CDR3 in DNA: TGTGCCAGCAGTCCCGGACAGGAGAGTAATGAAAAACTGTTTTTT. Amino acid sequence: CASSPGQESNEKLFF. This rearrangement joins TRBV28 to TRBJ1-4, with 7 bases matching TRBD1. This CDR3 has 15 amino acids. The germline V gene has CDR1 MDHEN and CDR2 SYDVKM. The V gene end was trimmed by 5 bases and the J gene end by 4 bases; junction bases not matched to a gene: 7.

As to this clone: Other DNA sequences in the sample encode the same CDR3. V and J are TRBV29-1 and TRBJ2-7, with 14 positions matching TRBD2. The CDR3 is made up of 14 amino acids. Per the germline V gene, CDR1 is SQVTM and CDR2 is ANQGSEA. Trimming took 4 bases from V and 4 from J; bases not matched to a gene: 3. For the CDR3, the DNA is TGCAGCGTTGCCGGGACTAGCGGGAGTTACGAGCAGTACTTC. Translating gives CSVAGTSGSYEQYF.

This clone was recorded once. The CDR3 region is CASVGDSYNEQFF. In nucleotides, the CDR3 is TGTGCCAGCGTAGGCGACTCCTACAATGAGCAGTTCTTC. The chain combines TRBV6-6 with TRBJ2-1; D uncertain. The V gene lost 8 bases and the J gene lost 0 bases, with 8 bases spanning the gap. Looked up from germline, CDR1 is MNHNY and CDR2 is SVGAGI (reference sequence). This CDR3 contains 13 residues.

This chain connects TRBV11-2 to TRBJ2-1; a weak D match, TRBD2 (6 bases). V lost 5 bases to trimming and J lost 0 bases, with 14 bases between them. Looked up from germline, CDR1 is SGHAT and CDR2 is FQNNGV. The CDR3 totals 16 residues. CDR3 in DNA: TGTGCCAGCAGCCCGGGGGTTGGGAGCTCCTACAATGAGCAGTTCTTC. This encodes CASSPGVGSSYNEQFF.

The rearrangement uses TRBV6-6 and TRBJ2-3, with 13 bases matching TRBD2. V was pared by 4 bases and J by 3 bases, with 4 bases of the junction left unmatched. The CDR3 has 16 residues. CDR1 MNHNY and CDR2 SVGAGI come from the germline V gene (reference sequence). CDR3 sequence reads: CASSSGLAGVTDTQYF. As DNA, the CDR3 is TGTGCCAGCAGTTCCGGACTAGCGGGAGTAACAGATACGCAGTATTTT.

V gene TRBV18 combines with J gene TRBJ1-5; a possible D gene is TRBD1 (5 bases). There are 17 residues in the CDR3. Germline loops: CDR1 KGHSH, CDR2 LQKENI. V was cut by 2 bases and J by 2 bases, with 16 bases left in between. CDR3 amino acids: CASSPTRDLSGNQPQHF. CDR3 nucleotides: TGTGCCAGCTCACCAACCCGGGACCTATCAGGCAATCAGCCCCAGCATTTT.

V and J are TRBV10-3 and TRBJ1-1, with a possible D match to TRBD1 (5 bases). The CDR3 contains 12 residues. The V gene lost 4 bases and the J gene lost 8 bases, with 11 bases spanning the gap. Germline V gives CDR1 ENHRY, CDR2 SYGVKD. Here the CDR3 DNA reads TGTGCCATCAGTGGGGGCGCCTCCGAAGCTTTCTTT. Its protein product is CAISGGASEAFF.

The chain couples TRBV30 to TRBJ2-1; D is unclear. This CDR3 spans 14 amino acids. With 6 bases removed from V and 4 bases from J, the gap between germline ends came to 16 bases. Germline V CDR1 and CDR2: GTSNPN, SVGIG (reference sequence). In nucleotides, the CDR3 is TGTGCCTGCACCCCGGCACCGCAGTACAATGAGCAGTTCTTC. It translates to CACTPAPQYNEQFF.

The rearrangement uses TRBV19 and TRBJ2-6, with 8 bases matching TRBD1. Germline lookup yields CDR1 LNHDA and CDR2 SQIVND (reference sequence). Trimming at V came to 7 bases and at J to 1 base, leaving 9 bases not matched to a gene. The CDR3 loop spans 17 amino acids. The CDR3 DNA reads TGTGCCAGTAATCGGGACAGGCGGCCGTCTGGGGCCAACGTCCTGACTTTC. This sequence encodes CASNRDRRPSGANVLTF. Full variable domain (rest looked up from reference TRBV19 and TRBJ2-6): DGGITQSPKYLFRKEGQNVTLSCEQNLNHDAMYWYRQDPGQGLRLIYYSQIVNDFQKGDIAEGYSVSREKKESFPLTVTSAQKNPTAFYLCASNRDRRPSGANVLTFGAGSRLTVL.

The chain is built from TRBV5-1 and TRBJ2-3; TRBD1 is a possible D gene (6 bases). V was trimmed by 3 bases and J by 6 bases, leaving 11 bases between them. Germline V gene lookup returns CDR1 SGHRS and CDR2 YFSETQ. CDR3 size: 13 residues. CDR3 sequence: CASSYAGADTQYF. The CDR3 coding sequence is TGCGCCAGCAGCTACGCAGGGGCGGATACGCAGTATTTT.

In nucleotides, the CDR3 is TGTGCCAGCAGACCGACAGGGATGAACACTGAAGCTTTCTTT. It encodes CASRPTGMNTEAFF. The genes are TRBV28 and TRBJ1-1; TRBD1 agrees at 7 bases. Germline CDR1 MDHEN, CDR2 SYDVKM. Trimming took 6 bases from V and 0 from J; bases not matched to a gene: 4. The length of the CDR3 is 14 residues. Full variable domain (missing parts from reference TRBV28 and TRBJ1-1): DVKVTQSSRYLVKRTGEKVFLECVQDMDHENMFWYRQDPGLGLRLIYFSYDVKMKEKGDIPEGYSVSREKKERFSLILESASTNQTSMYLCASRPTGMNTEAFFGQGTRLTVV.

This chain joins TRBV9 and TRBJ1-4; D may be TRBD1 (5 bases). V was clipped by 3 bases and J by 0 bases, with 9 bases between them. CDR1 and CDR2 (germline): SGDLS, YYNGEE. The CDR3 is 15 residues long. CDR3 sequence: CASSDTGATNEKLFF. The CDR3 nucleotides are TGTGCCAGCAGCGATACAGGAGCAACTAATGAAAAACTGTTTTTT.

The rearrangement joins TRBV27 to TRBJ2-7; 8 bases map to TRBD2. CDR1 MNHEY and CDR2 SMNVEV come from the germline V gene (reference sequence). J gave up 0 bases and V 6 bases, and 7 bases lay outside the gene matches. The CDR3 runs 15 residues. The CDR3 DNA reads TGTGCCAGCAGAGCCCTAGCGGGTAGCTCCTACGAGCAGTACTTC. Protein product: CASRALAGSSYEQYF.

V and J are TRBV4-1 and TRBJ2-3; 10 bases map to TRBD2. Germline lookup yields CDR1 MGHRA and CDR2 YSYEKL. The CDR3 sequence is 18 residues long. V lost 4 bases, J lost 2 bases, and 12 bases stayed unmatched. CDR3 bases: TGCGCCAGCAGCCCGCTGGCCAGCGGGACTAGCGTCACAGATACGCAGTATTTT. Amino acid sequence: CASSPLASGTSVTDTQYF.

V usage is TRBV6-1 and J usage is TRBJ1-2; D unresolved. Germline CDR1 MNHNS, CDR2 SASEGT. The V and J ends lost 6 bases and 8 bases respectively, with 7 bases between them. CDR3 size: 10 residues. The chain's CDR3 is CASSEWGYTF. CDR3 bases: TGTGCCAGCAGCGAGTGGGGCTACACCTTC.

The chain employs TRBV5-4 and TRBJ2-2; 10 bases are a match to TRBD1. V lost 4 bases, J lost 1 base, and 4 bases stayed unmatched. CDR1 is SGHNT and CDR2 is YYREEE in the germline V gene (reference sequence). This CDR3 has 16 residues. The CDR3 bases are TGTGCCAGCAGCCACGGACAGGGGGGGAACACCGGGGAGCTGTTTTTT. Translated, it gives CASSHGQGGNTGELFF.

The chain combines TRBV2 with TRBJ1-1; D unclear. CDR3 length equals 13 residues. The germline V gene encodes CDR1 SNHLY and CDR2 FYNNEI. Between the trimmed V and J ends, which lost 4 bases and 3 bases, there was a span of 9 bases. Here the CDR3 reads CASSGPKDTEAFF. CDR3 DNA sequence: TGTGCCAGCAGTGGACCTAAGGACACTGAAGCTTTCTTT.

The CDR3: CAWSRGGDGNQPQHF. The CDR3 DNA sequence: TGTGCCTGGAGTCGAGGGGGCGATGGCAATCAGCCCCAGCATTTT. This chain links TRBV30 with TRBJ1-5; 7 bases line up with TRBD1. The ends lost 2 bases at V and 2 bases at J; junction bases unmatched: 6. The germline CDR1 and CDR2 sequences are GTSNPN and SVGIG (reference sequence). This CDR3 is built from 15 residues.

DNA for the CDR3: TGTGCCAGCGCGGGTTACGCGACAGGGGTGACCAACTATGGCTACACCTTC. It translates to CASAGYATGVTNYGYTF. The rearrangement links TRBV19 to TRBJ1-2; 8 nucleotides align to TRBD1. The CDR3 has 17 amino acids. Germline CDR1 and CDR2: LNHDA and SQIVND (reference sequence). V lost 9 bases to trimming and J lost 2 bases; unmatched junction nucleotides: 17.

Details on this clone: This sample includes further DNA sequences coding for the same CDR3. The gene calls are TRBV5-1 and TRBJ2-2, with D unresolved. Germline V gene lookup returns CDR1 SGHRS and CDR2 YFSETQ. The germline V and J ends were trimmed by 2 bases and 0 bases, with 8 bases remaining between them. The CDR3 runs to 15 residues. CDR3 loop: CASSFAGPNTGELFF. The CDR3 nucleotides read TGCGCCAGCAGCTTTGCAGGTCCGAACACCGGGGAGCTGTTTTTT.

This chain joins TRBV11-1 and TRBJ1-2, with 9 nucleotides matching TRBD1. J was trimmed by 3 bases and V by 1 base; bases with no gene match: 3. The CDR3 is 15 amino acids. Per germline, CDR1 SGHAT and CDR2 FQDESV (reference sequence). CDR3 sequence (DNA): TGTGCCAGCAGCTTAGGACAGGGGGTAGACTATGGCTACACCTTC. This encodes CASSLGQGVDYGYTF.

V gene TRBV4-1 combines with J gene TRBJ1-2, with D unresolved. Per germline, CDR1 MGHRA and CDR2 YSYEKL. CDR3 length: 16 residues. V lost 3 bases and J 1 base, leaving 15 bases between the germline ends. CDR3 coding DNA: TGCGCCAGCAGCCACGCGGGTCGAGGATTTAACTATGGCTACACCTTC. This sequence encodes CASSHAGRGFNYGYTF.

This chain links TRBV7-2 with TRBJ1-4; D not resolved. The V end was cut by 2 bases, the J end by 4 bases, with 11 bases between. CDR1 and CDR2 from the germline V gene are SGHTA and FQGNSA. The CDR3 runs 15 residues. CDR3 coding DNA: TGTGCCAGCAGCTTACGACGGTCATTTAATGAAAAACTGTTTTTT. It translates to CASSLRRSFNEKLFF.

The V gene is TRBV6-6, the J gene TRBJ1-2; TRBD1 aligns across 8 bases. The germline gives CDR1 MNHNY, CDR2 SVGAGI (reference sequence). This CDR3 region has 15 residues. With V trimmed by 7 bases and J by 5 bases, 12 bases remained unmatched. The DNA for the CDR3 is TGTGCCAGCACCACCGGGACAGGAGGAGGTTATGGCTACACCTTC. Residues: CASTTGTGGGYGYTF.

This clone was counted a few times. The V and J genes are TRBV11-2 and TRBJ2-5; D unclear. V was trimmed by 0 bases and J by 5 bases, leaving 4 bases between them. The germline V gene encodes CDR1 SGHAT and CDR2 FQNNGV. This CDR3 spans 12 amino acids. CDR3 loop: CASSLDGETQYF. The CDR3 nucleotides are TGTGCCAGCAGCTTAGATGGGGAGACCCAGTACTTC.

The genes are TRBV5-1 and TRBJ2-5, with TRBD1 as a possible D gene (5 bases). This CDR3 has 15 amino acids. Germline V gene data show CDR1 as SGHRS and CDR2 as YFSETQ. V gave up 7 bases and J gave up 5 bases, with 21 bases separating them. The CDR3 is CASSWQGISGETQYF. CDR3 bases: TGCGCCAGCTCTTGGCAGGGTATATCCGGGGAGACCCAGTACTTC. The whole variable domain, filled in from reference TRBV5-1 and TRBJ2-5, reads KAGVTQTPRYLIKTRGQQVTLSCSPISGHRSVSWYQQTPGQGLQFLFEYFSETQRNKGNFPGRFSGRQFSNSRSEMNVSTLELGDSALYLCASSWQGISGETQYFGPGTRLLVL.